The 21 T cell receptor beta chains given below trace back to one sample, sequenced in a study of CXCR3-negative and CXCR3-positive naive CD8 T cells. UMI-labeled 5' RACE yielded the TRB cDNA libraries. After re-calling the 5' RACE reads, TCRdb lists one entry per CDR3 protein, DNA absent. Its listing shows tens of thousands of distinct CDR3 sequences. The specimen sequenced was memory CD8+ T cells from blood. Receptors originate from a human donor in good health. Some clones in this sample may be carry-over from other donors' samples.

The V gene is TRBV20-1, the J gene TRBJ1-2. This CDR3 contains 17 residues. CDR1 and CDR2 (germline): DFQATT, SNEGSKA (reference sequence). This chain's CDR3 is CSARDHATSGQSYGYTF.

This chain's CDR3 is CATGQGGNQPQHF. The gene calls are TRBV7-9 and TRBJ1-5; lacking DNA, the TRBD1 call made by TCRdb goes unchecked. This CDR3 contains 13 residues. Germline lookup yields CDR1 SEHNR and CDR2 FQNEAQ (reference sequence). The full variable domain, its missing parts supplied by reference TRBV7-9 and TRBJ1-5, is DTGVSQNPRHKITKRGQNVTFRCDPISEHNRLYWYRQTLGQGPEFLTYFQNEAQLEKSRLLSDRFSAERPKGSFSTLEIQRTEQGDSAMYLCATGQGGNQPQHFGDGTRLSIL.

This chain connects TRBV5-5 to TRBJ1-1; the TCRdb call, TRBD1, lacks DNA for checking. The CDR3 is made up of 11 amino acids. Germline assignment: CDR1 SGHKS and CDR2 YYEKEE (reference sequence). CDR3 sequence: CASSFQGPLIF.

The chain couples TRBV5-1 to TRBJ2-1. The CDR3 extends over 12 amino acids. CDR1 is SGHRS, CDR2 YFSETQ, per germline. The CDR3 is CASSVGYNEQFF.

This clonotype counts as medium-sized by frequency. This CDR3 is CASSQELAANNEQFF. V is TRBV4-2 and J is TRBJ2-1. The germline V gene has CDR1 LGHNA and CDR2 YNFKEQ. This CDR3 spans 15 amino acids.

The rearrangement uses TRBV15 and TRBJ2-6. The CDR3 sequence is 16 residues long. Germline CDR1 is LNHNV and CDR2 is YYDKDF (reference sequence). CDR3 in amino acids: CATRTGDPSGANVLTF. Full variable domain (outside the CDR3, taken from reference TRBV15 and TRBJ2-6): DAMVIQNPRYQVTQFGKPVTLSCSQTLNHNVMYWYQQKSSQAPKLLFHYYDKDFNNEADTPDNFQSRRPNTSFCFLDIRSPGLGDTAMYLCATRTGDPSGANVLTFGAGSRLTVL.

This chain uses TRBV20-1 with TRBJ2-1. Germline values: CDR1 DFQATT, CDR2 SNEGSKA (reference sequence). This CDR3 has 15 amino acids. This chain's CDR3 is CSARDLGGSYNEQFF.

The V gene is TRBV2, the J gene TRBJ2-1; TCRdb's D call of TRBD2 is untestable without DNA. Germline V CDR1 and CDR2: SNHLY, FYNNEI. There are 15 residues in the CDR3. The CDR3 protein is CASSLDPGARNEQFF.

J is TRBJ2-1 and V is TRBV5-5. The CDR3 contains 13 residues. Germline V CDR1 and CDR2: SGHKS, YYEKEE (reference sequence). CDR3 protein: CASSLSTHNEQFF.

This chain's CDR3 is CSARDDSSTDTQYF. The gene calls are TRBV20-1 and TRBJ2-3; the D call of TRBD1 rests on TCRdb alone, since no DNA is present to check it. Looked up from germline, CDR1 is DFQATT and CDR2 is SNEGSKA (reference sequence). The CDR3 sequence is 14 residues long.

V and J are TRBV11-2 and TRBJ1-2. Germline V CDR1 and CDR2: SGHAT, FQNNGV. The CDR3 consists of 13 residues. CDR3 loop: CASSLFSSYGYTF.

The chain uses TRBV29-1 and TRBJ1-5; TCRdb selects TRBD1, and the lack of DNA leaves this call unchecked. There are 13 residues in the CDR3. Germline loops: CDR1 SQVTM, CDR2 ANQGSEA. The CDR3 loop is CSVSTGRGQPQHF.

The chain couples TRBV28 to TRBJ1-4; TCRdb's D call, TRBD1, is unchecked because there is no DNA. The CDR3 has 19 amino acids. Per germline, CDR1 MDHEN and CDR2 SYDVKM. CDR3 sequence reads: CASSPASILPAPRGEKLFF.

The chain has TRBV7-7 and TRBJ2-5; TCRdb reports TRBD1, a call that lacks DNA to check it against. The germline V gene has CDR1 SSHAT and CDR2 FNYEAQ (reference sequence). The CDR3 has 13 residues. The CDR3 protein is CASSFDRQESQYF.

The V gene is TRBV4-3, the J gene TRBJ1-1. Germline lookup yields CDR1 LGHNA and CDR2 YSLEER. The CDR3 is 13 amino acids. CDR3 loop: CASSLGSNTEAFF.

The chain uses TRBV7-8 and TRBJ2-1; the TCRdb D gene call, TRBD2, has no DNA to confirm it. The CDR3 loop spans 16 amino acids. From germline, CDR1 is SGHVS and CDR2 FQNEAQ. This CDR3 is CASSFRGTALRSEQFF.

The chain carries TRBV4-3 and TRBJ2-3; TCRdb calls TRBD2, which cannot be checked without DNA. Germline lookup yields CDR1 LGHNA and CDR2 YSLEER. This CDR3 has 18 amino acids. This CDR3 reads CASSQEVASGVFSDTQYF.

The chain combines TRBV4-2 with TRBJ2-7. Germline loops: CDR1 LGHNA, CDR2 YNFKEQ. The CDR3 extends over 15 amino acids. This CDR3 is CASSQESGGSYEQYF.

The CDR3 is CASSQEQGFTDMQYF. The chain recombines TRBV4-3 with TRBJ2-3. Germline V gene data show CDR1 as LGHNA and CDR2 as YSLEER. The CDR3 is made up of 15 amino acids.

The rearrangement joins TRBV4-1 to TRBJ2-1. Per germline, CDR1 MGHRA and CDR2 YSYEKL. This CDR3 spans 17 amino acids. The CDR3 here is CASSQGLRGSSYNEQFF.

The rearrangement links TRBV3-1 to TRBJ1-6. This CDR3 has 15 residues. Germline lookup yields CDR1 LGHDT and CDR2 YNNKEL (reference sequence). CDR3 sequence reads: CASSQARRWDSPLHF.